This paragraph reports one T cell receptor beta chain. The antigen is unknown. An overlapping HIV-1 Gag peptide pool stimulated these cells at about 0.9 ug/peptide/mL. Responding CD4+ T cells were sorted by upregulation of both CD40 ligand and CD69. CD4+ T cell counts exceeded 400 cells/uL; CMV serology was positive. An approximately 20-hour stimulation of CD8-depleted PBMCs used anti-CD28/CD49d costimulation, CD40-blocking antibody and enfuvirtide. Germline V gene data show CDR1 as SGHDT and CDR2 as YYEEEE. The CDR3 covers 16 residues. Trimming took off 3 bases at V and 4 bases at J, with 19 bases between the two ends. The libraries were made with immunoSEQ version 4 in survey mode. TCRdb's copy holds only in-frame clones and misses some; the assay was immunoSEQ multiplex PCR. This table has roughly 9,100 clones, roughly 84% appearing once. This sample stems from a study of persistence of HIV-infected CD4 T cells.

Study-wide points: Degenerate expanded CDR3beta sequences were enriched among CMV- and Gag-responding cells. CMV- and Gag-responding cells had lower TCRbeta richness than CD3/CD28-responding cells.

The sequence was collected from an adult woman with HIV who was CMV-seropositive. V is TRBV5-6 and J is TRBJ1-2; tentative D call: TRBD1 (6 bases). The sequencing used CD4+ T cells sorted from PBMCs after 18-hour stimulation, collected from a patient who received antiretroviral therapy. The CDR3, as DNA: TGTGCCAGCAGCTGGGACACCCAGTTGGGGATCTATGGCTACACCTTC. Translating gives CASSWDTQLGIYGYTF.